The 25 T cell receptor beta chains presented below share a single source sample, sequenced in a study of OX40 agonist ivuxolimab in advanced cancers. Clones were sequenced by immunoSEQ multiplex PCR, and TCRdb holds only the in-frame ones, with some missing. This sample yields some 72,000 clones, of which approximately 90% are seen a single time; more than 9.5% belongs to the top ten. The source material was CD4+ or CD8+ T cells sorted from blood, sampled in a trial of the OX40 agonist ivuxolimab. The receptors were sampled from an adult with an advanced solid tumor such as melanoma, head and neck, liver or kidney cancer.

The genes are TRBV5-8 and TRBJ2-3; D may be TRBD1 or TRBD2 (5 bases each). This CDR3 is built from 15 residues. V shed 1 base and J shed 2 bases, with 11 bases lying between them. Per germline, CDR1 SGHTS and CDR2 YDEGEE. The DNA for the CDR3 is TGTGCCAGCAGCTTGCCCGGGACCATCACAGATACGCAGTATTTT. It yields the protein CASSLPGTITDTQYF.

This chain connects TRBV4-1 to TRBJ2-3; TRBD2 is a possible D gene (6 bases). The germline CDR1 and CDR2 sequences are MGHRA and YSYEKL. Trimming took 3 bases from V and 4 from J, leaving 11 bases between them. This CDR3 region has 14 residues. CDR3 bases: TGCGCCAGCAGCCAGGCCTGGGAGGCAGATACGCAGTATTTT. It specifies CASSQAWEADTQYF.

A remark on this clone: The conserved closing phenylalanine or tryptophan is absent in this CDR3, likely reflecting a read error. The V and J genes are TRBV6-5 and TRBJ1-2; D unresolved. V was clipped by 6 bases and J by 5 bases, with 7 bases between them. CDR1 and CDR2 from the germline V gene are MNHEY and SVGAGI. This CDR3 region has 11 residues. The CDR3 protein is CASSSRYGYTL. CDR3 bases: TGTGCCAGCAGCTCCCGGTATGGCTACACCCTC.

V and J are TRBV9 and TRBJ2-7; 9 positions match TRBD1. CDR3 length equals 13 residues. The germline CDR1 and CDR2 sequences are SGDLS and YYNGEE. Trimming cost V 7 bases and J 2 bases; bases outside gene matches: 4. The DNA for the CDR3 is TGTGCCAGCGGACGACAGGGGGCCTACGAGCAGTACTTC. Protein: CASGRQGAYEQYF.

V usage is TRBV27 and J usage is TRBJ2-7; 7 bases are a match to TRBD1. The germline gives CDR1 MNHEY, CDR2 SMNVEV (reference sequence). J gave up 2 bases and V 5 bases, and 3 bases lay outside the gene matches. This CDR3 region has 13 residues. The CDR3 DNA reads as TGTGCCAGCAGTCCCGGGACAGCCTACGAGCAGTACTTC. Amino acid sequence: CASSPGTAYEQYF.

The rearrangement uses TRBV10-2 and TRBJ2-7; D not resolved. Germline-derived CDR1 and CDR2 are WSHSY and SAAADI. V lost 6 bases to trimming and J lost 3 bases, with 9 bases between them. There are 12 residues in the CDR3. CDR3 DNA: TGCGCCAGCAGCTCCCAGTTCTACGAGCAGTACTTC. The encoded protein is CASSSQFYEQYF.

CDR3 nucleotide sequence: TGTGCCAGCAGCTTAACTAGGATGTCACCAGGCACAGATACGCAGTATTTT. Translation: CASSLTRMSPGTDTQYF. The chain couples TRBV7-2 to TRBJ2-3; a possible D gene is TRBD2 (5 bases). Per the germline V gene, CDR1 is SGHTA and CDR2 is FQGNSA. The CDR3 is 17 residues long. V gave up 2 bases and J gave up 1 base, with 16 bases separating them.

The genes are TRBV21-1 and TRBJ1-2; TRBD1, the table's D call, was not compared with the DNA. TRBV21-1 is an annotated pseudogene. The CDR3 extends over 16 amino acids. CDR3 coding DNA: TGTGCCACCCTGACAGGGATTTGGTGGGATAACTATGGCTACACCTTC. Encoded protein: CATLTGIWWDNYGYTF.

V and J are TRBV11-2 and TRBJ2-6, with 8 nucleotides matching TRBD2. The CDR3 has 17 residues. Trimming cost V 3 bases and J 3 bases; bases outside gene matches: 7. In germline, CDR1 is SGHAT, CDR2 FQNNGV. CDR3 coding DNA: TGTGCCAGCAGCTTCTTCCCGGGGGGGCATGGGGCCAACGTCCTGACTTTC. It yields the protein CASSFFPGGHGANVLTF.

This clone was seen just once. This chain links TRBV10-3 with TRBJ2-5; D not resolved. Between the trimmed V and J ends, which lost 3 bases and 3 bases, there was a span of 14 bases. Per the germline V gene, CDR1 is ENHRY and CDR2 is SYGVKD. This CDR3 has 15 amino acids. CDR3 bases: TGTGCCATCAGTGATTGGGCAGGCCGAGAAGAGACCCAGTACTTC. Amino acids: CAISDWAGREETQYF.

The chain couples TRBV27 to TRBJ1-4; weak D call: TRBD1 (5 bases). The V gene lost 5 bases and the J gene lost 8 bases, with 12 bases spanning the gap. Per germline, CDR1 MNHEY and CDR2 SMNVEV (reference sequence). This CDR3 region has 13 residues. The CDR3 sequence: CASSATEGEKLFF. For the CDR3, the DNA is TGTGCCAGCAGTGCCACAGAGGGGGAAAAACTGTTTTTT.

The chain joins TRBV5-6 to TRBJ1-5; no reliable D call. Trimming shortened V by 2 bases and J by 13 bases, and 13 bases separated the two germline ends. CDR1 and CDR2 from the germline V gene are SGHDT and YYEEEE. The length of the CDR3 is 12 residues. As DNA, the CDR3 is TGTGCCAGCAGCTTAGGAGATATCGAACAGCATTTT. Protein: CASSLGDIEQHF.

The CDR3 region is CSVEPETGRETQYF. The CDR3 DNA is TGCAGCGTTGAACCAGAGACAGGCAGAGAGACCCAGTACTTC. The gene calls are TRBV29-1 and TRBJ2-5; D is perhaps TRBD1 (6 bases). This CDR3 comprises 14 residues. Germline V gene data show CDR1 as SQVTM and CDR2 as ANQGSEA. V lost 2 bases to trimming and J lost 4 bases, with 14 bases between them.

The chain recombines TRBV4-1 with TRBJ2-7; D assignment may be TRBD1 or TRBD2 (5 bases each). V gave up 4 bases and J gave up 2 bases, with 9 bases separating them. CDR1 is MGHRA and CDR2 is YSYEKL in the germline V gene. The length of the CDR3 is 13 residues. This chain's CDR3 is CASSPGQAYEQYF. The CDR3 nucleotides are TGCGCCAGCAGCCCGGGGCAGGCCTACGAGCAGTACTTC.

Comment on this clone: Compared with germline, one end of the junction differs, possibly owing to a read error. The chain combines TRBV7-7 with TRBJ2-1, with 8 bases lining up with TRBD1. Germline CDR1 is SSHAT and CDR2 is FNYEAQ (reference sequence). The CDR3 totals 13 residues. Written as DNA, the CDR3 is TGTGCTAGCAGCCTCATACAGGGGGATGAGCAGTTCTTC. Encoded protein: CASSLIQGDEQFF. The full variable domain, with the rest looked up from reference TRBV7-7 and TRBJ2-1, is GAGVSQSPRYKVTKRGQDVTLRCDPISSHATLYWYQQALGQGPEFLTYFNYEAQPDKSGLPSDRFSAERPEGSISTLTIQRTEQRDSAMYRCASSLIQGDEQFFGPGTRLTVL.

This chain uses TRBV2 with TRBJ2-3; 11 nucleotides align to TRBD2. V shed 4 bases and J 4 bases; nucleotides not matched to a gene: 4. CDR1 is SNHLY and CDR2 is FYNNEI in the germline V gene. This CDR3 has 15 residues. As DNA, the CDR3 is TGTGCCAGCAGTGTTAGCGGGGGGGCGGCAGATACGCAGTATTTT. Its translation is CASSVSGGAADTQYF.

The chain links TRBV11-2 to TRBJ1-1; D not certain. The germline CDR1 and CDR2 sequences are SGHAT and FQNNGV. The V and J ends lost 5 bases and 4 bases respectively, with 11 bases between them. The CDR3 covers 13 residues. The CDR3 region is CASSERGVTEAFF. In DNA, the CDR3 is TGTGCCAGCAGCGAAAGAGGCGTCACTGAAGCTTTCTTT.

The chain employs TRBV19 and TRBJ1-6; no clear D. The V end was cut by 3 bases, the J end by 4 bases, with 7 bases between. This CDR3 is 14 amino acids long. The germline gives CDR1 LNHDA, CDR2 SQIVND (reference sequence). Written as DNA, the CDR3 is TGTGCCAGTAGTATGAAAGCTTATAATTCACCCCTCCACTTT. As protein: CASSMKAYNSPLHF.

The table lists this clone with a count of one. The chain couples TRBV5-1 to TRBJ2-7; D gene uncertain. The V end was cut by 4 bases, the J end by 7 bases, with 12 bases between. CDR1 and CDR2 (germline): SGHRS, YFSETQ. The CDR3 length is 12 residues. The CDR3 coding sequence is TGCGCCAGCAGCCAAAATTACGGGGAGCAGTACTTC. It is translated as CASSQNYGEQYF.

This clone occurred once. The chain uses TRBV6-5 and TRBJ2-3; 9 bases match TRBD2. The CDR3 is made up of 16 amino acids. V lost 0 bases and J lost 3; bases outside the gene matches: 4. The V gene's germline CDR1 is MNHEY and CDR2 SVGAGI. The CDR3 region has the DNA TGTGCCAGCAGTTACTCGGGCGGGGGGGCGACAGATACGCAGTATTTT. Its translation: CASSYSGGGATDTQYF.

J is TRBJ2-1 and V is TRBV27, with TRBD2 matching over 10 bases. The V gene end was trimmed by 2 bases and the J gene end by 5 bases; junction bases not matched to a gene: 3. Germline CDR1 is MNHEY and CDR2 is SMNVEV (reference sequence). This CDR3 region has 15 residues. CDR3 in amino acids: CASSLIAGGHNEQFF. CDR3 nucleotide sequence: TGTGCCAGCAGTTTAATAGCGGGGGGACACAATGAGCAGTTCTTC.

The rearrangement links TRBV27 to TRBJ1-1, with 8 bases fitting TRBD1. This CDR3 is built from 13 residues. Per the germline V gene, CDR1 is MNHEY and CDR2 is SMNVEV (reference sequence). With 3 bases clipped from V and 6 bases from J, the junction kept 3 bases outside the gene matches. CDR3 bases: TGTGCCAGCAGTTTCGGACAGGGAGCTGAAGCTTTCTTT. The encoded protein is CASSFGQGAEAFF.

The V call is TRBV19, the J call TRBJ2-7, with D perhaps TRBD1 or TRBD2 (5 bases each). This CDR3 comprises 14 residues. Germline CDR1 is LNHDA and CDR2 is SQIVND (reference sequence). The V end lost 3 bases, the J end lost 5 bases, and 14 bases lay between the germline ends. The CDR3 loop reads CASSMGPPADEQYF. Written as DNA, the CDR3 is TGTGCCAGTAGTATGGGACCCCCGGCCGACGAGCAGTACTTC.

The gene calls are TRBV27 and TRBJ1-2; D gene ambiguous. Trimming took 4 bases from V and 4 from J, leaving 10 bases between them. CDR1 is MNHEY and CDR2 is SMNVEV in the germline V gene (reference sequence). CDR3 length equals 13 residues. The CDR3 DNA is TGTGCCAGCAGTTCGTCCATCTTCTATGGCTACACCTTC. This sequence encodes CASSSSIFYGYTF.

This clone has more than one count but fewer than ten. The chain is built from TRBV5-6 and TRBJ2-2; D is undetermined. Trimming left V 0 bases short and J 5 bases short, with 5 bases between. The CDR3 length is 13 residues. Germline V gene sequence: CDR1 SGHDT, CDR2 YYEEEE. CDR3 coding DNA: TGTGCCAGCAGCTTGGCAGTGACCGGGGAGCTGTTTTTT. It specifies CASSLAVTGELFF.